Below are 31 T cell receptor beta chains sequenced from a single sample in a study of OX40 agonist ivuxolimab in advanced cancers. The protocol was immunoSEQ multiplex PCR, while the TCRdb copy is restricted to in-frame clones and leaves out a portion. Of tens of thousands of clones in the sample, around 90% were seen once. The source material was CD4+ or CD8+ T cells sorted from blood, sampled in a trial of the OX40 agonist ivuxolimab. The receptors here all came from an adult with an advanced solid tumor such as melanoma, head and neck, liver or kidney cancer.

The CDR3, as DNA: TGTGCCAGCAGTGCGGGGCAGACAAATCAGCCCCAGCATTTT. It is translated as CASSAGQTNQPQHF. The chain is built from TRBV2 and TRBJ1-5, with a tentative D call TRBD1 (5 bases). CDR3 size: 14 residues. Per germline, CDR1 SNHLY and CDR2 FYNNEI. Trimming stripped 4 bases from V and 4 bases from J, with 11 bases between.

CDR3 DNA sequence: TGTGCCAGCAGCCGGTGGACTAGCGGGCAAGAGACCCAGTACTTC. Translation: CASSRWTSGQETQYF. The chain uses TRBV5-4 and TRBJ2-5; 11 bases are a match to TRBD2. From germline, CDR1 is SGHNT and CDR2 YYREEE (reference sequence). V was pared by 4 bases and J by 2 bases, with 4 bases of the junction left unmatched. The CDR3 is made up of 15 amino acids. Filled out from reference TRBV5-4 and TRBJ2-5, the complete variable domain reads ETGVTQSPTHLIKTRGQQVTLRCSSQSGHNTVSWYQQALGQGPQFIFQYYREEENGRGNFPPRFSGLQFPNYSSELNVNALELDDSALYLCASSRWTSGQETQYFGPGTRLLVL.

The chain joins TRBV7-2 to TRBJ1-3; D gene ambiguous. The germline V and J ends were trimmed by 2 bases and 2 bases, with 10 bases remaining between them. This CDR3 comprises 15 residues. Germline CDR1 SGHTA, CDR2 FQGNSA. The CDR3 reads CASSLFTQTGNTIYF. Here the CDR3 DNA reads TGTGCCAGCAGCTTATTTACACAGACTGGAAACACCATATATTTT.

The chain is built from TRBV5-6 and TRBJ1-3; D is undetermined. V was clipped by 4 bases and J by 0 bases, with 14 bases between them. Per germline, CDR1 SGHDT and CDR2 YYEEEE. This CDR3 region has 16 residues. CDR3 sequence reads: CASSRSGRYSGNTIYF. The CDR3 DNA reads as TGTGCCAGCAGCCGATCCGGACGCTACTCTGGAAACACCATATATTTT.

This clone was seen a single time. The rearrangement links TRBV4-3 to TRBJ2-1; 12 bases agree with TRBD2. The CDR3 has 18 amino acids. Germline V CDR1 and CDR2: LGHNA, YSLEER. The junction had 7 bases not matched to a gene; V was cut back by 4 bases and J by 0 bases. Here the CDR3 reads CASSPPKTSGSSYNEQFF. CDR3 bases: TGCGCCAGCAGCCCCCCAAAGACTAGCGGGAGCTCCTACAATGAGCAGTTCTTC.

The genes are TRBV27 and TRBJ2-7; TRBD1 might be the D (7 bases). Deletions cut 4 bases from V and 3 bases from J, with 13 bases between. The germline CDR1 and CDR2 sequences are MNHEY and SMNVEV (reference sequence). The CDR3 is 14 residues long. CDR3 coding DNA: TGTGCCAGCAGTTCCCCAGGGGGGAACTACGAGCAGTACTTC. Amino acid sequence: CASSSPGGNYEQYF.

V is TRBV28 and J is TRBJ2-7; D is undetermined. This CDR3 has 16 amino acids. Trimming removed 1 base at V and 4 bases at J, with 17 bases between. CDR1 is MDHEN, CDR2 SYDVKM, per germline. In DNA form, the CDR3 reads TGTGCCAGCAGTTTATCTTTCCATCCGCTAAAATACGAGCAGTACTTC. Translating it yields CASSLSFHPLKYEQYF. Complete variable domain (other parts from reference TRBV28 and TRBJ2-7): DVKVTQSSRYLVKRTGEKVFLECVQDMDHENMFWYRQDPGLGLRLIYFSYDVKMKEKGDIPEGYSVSREKKERFSLILESASTNQTSMYLCASSLSFHPLKYEQYFGPGTRLTVT.

The V and J genes are TRBV6-5 and TRBJ1-1; TRBD1 matches 7 bases. This CDR3 is 16 amino acids long. After removal of 0 bases from V and 1 base from J, the junction contained 5 bases not matched to a gene. Per the germline V gene, CDR1 is MNHEY and CDR2 is SVGAGI. The CDR3 DNA sequence: TGTGCCAGCAGTTACTCTTCAGGGGGGTCGAACACTGAAGCTTTCTTT. It translates to CASSYSSGGSNTEAFF.

The rearrangement uses TRBV19 and TRBJ2-3, with 8 bases aligning to TRBD2. Germline CDR1 reads LNHDA; CDR2 reads SQIVND (reference sequence). This CDR3 comprises 15 residues. The junction had 3 bases not matched to a gene; V was cut back by 0 bases and J by 4 bases. The CDR3 DNA is TGTGCCAGTAGTATAGATACGGGAGGGGCAGATACGCAGTATTTT. Translation gives CASSIDTGGADTQYF.

This sequence joins TRBV2 and TRBJ1-2; D not certain. CDR3 length: 15 residues. V was cut by 8 bases and J by 2 bases, with 18 bases left in between. In germline, CDR1 is SNHLY, CDR2 FYNNEI. The CDR3 here is CASQPPRGTNYGYTF. CDR3 coding DNA: TGTGCCAGCCAACCTCCTCGAGGCACGAACTATGGCTACACCTTC.

The rearrangement joins TRBV6-5 to TRBJ2-1, with D possibly being TRBD2 (7 bases). CDR3 length: 14 residues. Looked up from germline, CDR1 is MNHEY and CDR2 is SVGAGI. The V end lost 8 bases, the J end lost 5 bases, and 16 bases lay between the germline ends. As DNA, the CDR3 is TGTGCCAGCTCTAGGGGGAGGGCCGACAATGAGCAGTTCTTC. It specifies CASSRGRADNEQFF.

The J gene is TRBJ2-3, the V gene TRBV10-3; 8 nucleotides align to TRBD2. The germline CDR1 and CDR2 sequences are ENHRY and SYGVKD. V shed 4 bases, J shed 0 bases, and the junction held 6 bases outside the gene matches. The CDR3 sequence is 16 residues long. The CDR3 spells CAISVTSGSSTDTQYF. The CDR3 DNA reads TGTGCCATCAGTGTCACTAGCGGATCTAGCACAGATACGCAGTATTTT.

This sequence joins TRBV28 and TRBJ2-2, with 8 bases matching TRBD1. The germline V gene has CDR1 MDHEN and CDR2 SYDVKM. The CDR3 contains 13 residues. The ends lost 5 bases at V and 5 bases at J; junction bases unmatched: 1. The CDR3: CASSRQGTGELFF. Here the CDR3 DNA reads TGTGCCAGCAGTAGACAGGGGACCGGGGAGCTGTTTTTT.

The V and J genes are TRBV7-2 and TRBJ2-1; 13 bases map to TRBD2. After removal of 5 bases from V and 4 bases from J, the junction contained 2 bases not matched to a gene. The CDR3 contains 15 residues. Per germline, CDR1 SGHTA and CDR2 FQGNSA. This chain's CDR3 is CASSMTSGRYNEQFF. In DNA, the CDR3 is TGTGCCAGCAGCATGACTAGCGGGAGGTACAATGAGCAGTTCTTC.

The rearrangement uses TRBV7-2 and TRBJ1-1; D is uncertain. V lost 0 bases, J lost 1 base, and 6 bases lay in between. The CDR3 is 14 residues long. Germline V CDR1 and CDR2: SGHTA, FQGNSA. CDR3 sequence: CASSLANRNTEAFF. The CDR3 nucleotides are TGTGCCAGCAGCTTAGCCAACAGGAACACTGAAGCTTTCTTT.

This chain connects TRBV25-1 to TRBJ1-1, with D hard to call. The CDR3 runs to 13 residues. CDR1 is MGHDK, CDR2 SYGVNS, per germline. Trimming stripped 6 bases from V and 1 base from J, with 9 bases between. CDR3 in amino acids: CASRPRGNTEAFF. DNA for the CDR3: TGTGCCAGCAGGCCCCGGGGGAACACTGAAGCTTTCTTT.

The V gene is TRBV11-2, the J gene TRBJ2-5; a possible D gene is TRBD1 (5 bases). There are 14 residues in the CDR3. V lost 3 bases and J lost 4, with 12 bases in between. Germline loops: CDR1 SGHAT, CDR2 FQNNGV. The CDR3 spells CASSFGAPPETQYF. The CDR3 DNA is TGTGCCAGCAGCTTTGGGGCCCCACCAGAGACCCAGTACTTC.

The rearrangement joins TRBV19 to TRBJ2-6; D is ambiguous. Germline V gene sequence: CDR1 LNHDA, CDR2 SQIVND (reference sequence). This CDR3 contains 14 residues. V lost 1 base to trimming and J lost 1 base, with 2 bases between them. CDR3 DNA sequence: TGTGCCAGTAGTATAGGGTCTGGGGCCAACGTCCTGACTTTC. Translation: CASSIGSGANVLTF.

This clone is a singleton in its sample. In nucleotides, the CDR3 is TGTGCCAGTAGTATAATGGGACAGCGGAATCAGCCCCAGCATTTT. Its translation: CASSIMGQRNQPQHF. The chain couples TRBV19 to TRBJ1-5, with TRBD1 matching 7 bases. Germline V gene sequence: CDR1 LNHDA, CDR2 SQIVND (reference sequence). The CDR3 runs 15 residues. Trimming removed 2 bases from V and 4 bases from J; junction bases left unmatched: 5.

The rearrangement joins TRBV7-2 to TRBJ2-7; 13 nucleotides match TRBD2. The CDR3 has 19 residues. Germline V gives CDR1 SGHTA, CDR2 FQGNSA. The trim removed 2 bases at V and 0 bases at J, leaving 10 bases unmatched. The DNA of the CDR3 is TGTGCCAGCAGCTTAAGGTTTACCGGGACTAGCGGGAACTCCTACGAGCAGTACTTC. Encoded protein: CASSLRFTGTSGNSYEQYF.

The CDR3 nucleotides are TGTGCCAGCAGCCAGGTCGGGGGTACTAGCGGCTACACCTTC. Its translation: CASSQVGGTSGYTF. The J gene is TRBJ1-2, the V gene TRBV9; D perhaps matches TRBD1 (5 bases). Germline CDR1 and CDR2: SGDLS and YYNGEE. The CDR3 sequence is 14 residues long. Between the trimmed V and J ends, which lost 4 bases and 8 bases, there was a span of 18 bases.

The rearrangement uses TRBV10-3 and TRBJ1-1; 8 nucleotides match TRBD1. From germline, CDR1 is ENHRY and CDR2 SYGVKD. The CDR3 contains 14 residues. The V segment lost 9 bases and the J segment 4 bases; nucleotides outside the gene matches: 10. The CDR3 DNA is TGTGCCATTAGACCCGGGACAGGCGGCACTGAAGCTTTCTTT. Protein product: CAIRPGTGGTEAFF.

This clone was observed a single time. This chain connects TRBV9 to TRBJ1-2; 10 bases map to TRBD1. Germline values: CDR1 SGDLS, CDR2 YYNGEE. Germline trimming cut 4 bases from V and 8 bases from J; bases unmatched to any gene: 11. This CDR3 has 15 residues. CDR3 nucleotides: TGTGCCAGCAGCAGCGGGACAGGGGCTAAGAGGGGCTACACCTTC. It codes for CASSSGTGAKRGYTF.

The chain recombines TRBV4-3 with TRBJ2-3, with D unresolved. V was shortened by 2 bases and J by 4 bases, with 7 bases between the two germline ends. The germline V gene encodes CDR1 LGHNA and CDR2 YSLEER. CDR3 length equals 13 residues. The CDR3 region is CASSQRGADTQYF. The CDR3 DNA is TGCGCCAGCAGCCAAAGAGGTGCAGATACGCAGTATTTT.

The chain combines TRBV21-1 with TRBJ2-5; no check of the table's D call, TRBD2, against the DNA was made. TRBV21-1 is a pseudogene. The CDR3 contains 16 residues. CDR3 residues: CATPAASGRSQETQYF. The CDR3 nucleotides read TGTGCCACCCCGGCGGCTAGCGGGAGGTCCCAAGAGACCCAGTACTTC.

This chain connects TRBV7-2 to TRBJ2-3; D is unresolved. The V gene's germline CDR1 is SGHTA and CDR2 FQGNSA. V was shortened by 0 bases and J by 2 bases, with 18 bases between the two germline ends. The CDR3 has 18 amino acids. The CDR3 is CASSLAFLDSQLTDTQYF. The CDR3, as DNA: TGTGCCAGCAGCTTAGCCTTTTTAGACTCGCAACTCACAGATACGCAGTATTTT.

This rearrangement joins TRBV6-5 to TRBJ2-1, with 8 bases matching TRBD2. The ends lost 2 bases at V and 3 bases at J; junction bases unmatched: 6. Germline CDR1 is MNHEY and CDR2 is SVGAGI. CDR3 length equals 16 residues. The CDR3 reads CASSYRGRPLYNEQFF. CDR3 bases: TGTGCCAGCAGTTACCGCGGGAGGCCCCTCTACAATGAGCAGTTCTTC.

The gene calls are TRBV6-6 and TRBJ1-1; maybe TRBD1 (6 bases). The germline gives CDR1 MNHNY, CDR2 SVGAGI (reference sequence). CDR3 size: 14 residues. V was clipped by 5 bases and J by 3 bases, with 13 bases between them. Here the CDR3 DNA reads TGTGCCAGCAGTCCACAGGGATGGCACACTGAAGCTTTCTTT. Amino acids: CASSPQGWHTEAFF.

The V gene is TRBV12-5, the J gene TRBJ2-7, with D unclear. Trimming pared 11 bases from V and 1 base from J, leaving 15 bases between. The CDR3 contains 13 residues. Looked up from germline, CDR1 is LGHNT and CDR2 is FRNRAP. Here the CDR3 DNA reads TGTGCTGCAAACCTGGACGGGTCCTACGAGCAGTACTTC. The encoded protein is CAANLDGSYEQYF. Complete variable domain (other parts from reference TRBV12-5 and TRBJ2-7): DARVTQTPRHKVTEMGQEVTMRCQPILGHNTVFWYRQTMMQGLELLAYFRNRAPLDDSGMPKDRFSAEMPDATLATLKIQPSEPRDSAVYFCAANLDGSYEQYFGPGTRLTVT.

This clone was counted a single time. The rearrangement uses TRBV4-1 and TRBJ1-5; D is unclear. Trimming shortened V by 0 bases and J by 4 bases, and 13 bases separated the two germline ends. This CDR3 spans 16 amino acids. Germline V gene lookup returns CDR1 MGHRA and CDR2 YSYEKL. CDR3 nucleotides: TGCGCCAGCAGCCAAGAAGGTGGGATCGGGAATCAGCCCCAGCATTTT. Translated: CASSQEGGIGNQPQHF.

Here the CDR3 DNA reads TGTGCCAGCAGCTTAGGAGGAGGACCAACCTGGGATTTCTTC. It specifies CASSLGGGPTWDFF. V gene TRBV7-2 combines with J gene TRBJ2-1; TRBD2 is a possible D gene (5 bases). CDR1 and CDR2 (germline): SGHTA, FQGNSA. Trimming removed 1 base at V and 16 bases at J, with 20 bases between. This CDR3 comprises 14 residues.